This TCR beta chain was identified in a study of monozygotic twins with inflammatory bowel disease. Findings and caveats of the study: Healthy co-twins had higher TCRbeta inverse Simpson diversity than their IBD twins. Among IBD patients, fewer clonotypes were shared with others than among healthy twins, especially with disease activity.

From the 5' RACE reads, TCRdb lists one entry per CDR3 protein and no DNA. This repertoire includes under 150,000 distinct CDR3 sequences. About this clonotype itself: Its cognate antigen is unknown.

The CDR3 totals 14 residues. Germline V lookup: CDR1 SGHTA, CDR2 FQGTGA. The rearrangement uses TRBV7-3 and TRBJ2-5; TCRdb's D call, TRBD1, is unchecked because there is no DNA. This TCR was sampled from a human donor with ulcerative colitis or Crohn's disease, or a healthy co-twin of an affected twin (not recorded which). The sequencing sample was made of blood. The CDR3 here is CASSMTGEKGTQYF.